These T cell receptor beta chains were read from a single sample in a study of ipilimumab plus nivolumab after autologous stem cell transplantation. The protocol was immunoSEQ multiplex PCR, while the TCRdb copy is restricted to in-frame clones and leaves out a portion. Counted here are about 83,000 clones, approximately 83% occurring once; the ten biggest clones make up about 2.2%. The sample here was PBMCs, taken in a trial of ipilimumab plus nivolumab as post-transplant consolidation. The receptors originated from a male donor with diffuse large B-cell lymphoma. CDR3s include the opening cysteine and the closing phenylalanine or tryptophan. D genes are given only for firm matches. Size values are once, few and many counts, or a class for expanded clones, and some rows have none.

>NA|NA|TRBJ2-3|TRBV7-9
CARRPTDTQYF
TGTGCCAGGCGACCCACAGATACGCAGTATTTT
>NA|few|TRBJ2-7|TRBV5-4
CASSFAGGVIYEQYF
TGTGCCAGCAGCTTCGCCGGCGGGGTAATCTACGAGCAGTACTTC
>NA|NA|TRBJ2-7|TRBV6-1
CASSVLVLGDEQYF
TGTGCCAGCAGTGTCCTCGTTTTAGGCGACGAGCAGTACTTC
>NA|NA|TRBJ2-3|TRBV6-5
CASSRTRHTDTQYF
TGTGCCAGCAGCCGGACTCGACACACAGATACGCAGTATTTT
>NA|NA|TRBJ1-2|TRBV7-2
CASSIAGSGTYYGYTF
TGTGCCAGCAGCATCGCGGGCTCCGGGACGTACTATGGCTACACCTTC
>NA|NA|TRBJ1-2|TRBV2
CASSERRGLFYGYTF
TGTGCCAGCAGTGAACGGAGGGGTTTGTTCTATGGCTACACCTTC
>NA|NA|TRBJ2-3|TRBV7-9
CASSSSTADTQYF
TGTGCCAGCAGCTCCTCCACGGCAGATACGCAGTATTTT
>NA|NA|TRBJ2-1|TRBV7-2
CASSLVRDEQFF
TGTGCCAGCAGCTTAGTTCGTGATGAGCAGTTCTTC
>TRBD2|NA|TRBJ2-1|TRBV7-8
CASSPRGGMLYNEQFF
TGTGCCAGCAGCCCCCGGGGGGGCATGCTTTACAATGAGCAGTTCTTC
>TRBD1|NA|TRBJ1-4|TRBV19
CASSIMEGAREKLFF
TGTGCCAGTAGTATTATGGAGGGGGCCCGCGAAAAACTGTTTTTT
>TRBD1|NA|TRBJ2-1|TRBV5-1
CASSDRDRGFKVDNEQFF
TGCGCCAGCAGCGACCGGGACAGGGGATTCAAAGTGGACAATGAGCAGTTCTTC
>NA|NA|TRBJ2-7|TRBV10-3
CAIRDHRGGYEQYF
TGTGCCATCAGGGACCACAGGGGAGGTTACGAGCAGTACTTC
>TRBD1|NA|TRBJ1-4|TRBV27
CASSSQGANNEKLFF
TGTGCCAGCAGCAGTCAGGGGGCCAATAATGAAAAACTGTTTTTT
>NA|NA|TRBJ2-2|TRBV4-1
CASSPLGWGETGELFF
TGCGCCAGCAGCCCCCTCGGGTGGGGGGAAACCGGGGAGCTGTTTTTT
>NA|NA|TRBJ2-5|TRBV2
CASSEARGRLQETQYF
TGTGCCAGCAGTGAAGCCCGGGGGCGACTTCAAGAGACCCAGTACTTC
>NA|NA|TRBJ1-3|TRBV7-8
CASSLASSGNTIYF
TGTGCCAGCAGCTTAGCCTCCTCTGGAAACACCATATATTTT
>NA|NA|TRBJ2-5|TRBV2
CASRDSAGSQYF
TGTGCCAGCAGAGACTCCGCGGGGTCCCAGTACTTC
>NA|NA|TRBJ1-1|TRBV5-1
CASSGGDTEAFF
TGCGCCAGCAGCGGGGGGGACACTGAAGCTTTCTTT
>TRBD2|NA|TRBJ2-3|TRBV9
CASSRTSGGAAHTQYF
TGTGCCAGCAGCAGAACTAGCGGGGGAGCGGCCCATACGCAGTATTTT
>NA|NA|TRBJ2-1|TRBV7-6
CASRQGGSYNEQFF
TGTGCCAGCAGACAAGGGGGGTCCTACAATGAGCAGTTCTTC
>NA|NA|TRBJ2-7|TRBV5-1
CASSLGARVIYEQYF
TGCGCCAGCAGCTTAGGGGCCAGGGTGATCTACGAGCAGTACTTC
>NA|NA|TRBJ1-5|TRBV7-2
CASSPSSGDNQPQHF
TGTGCCAGCAGCCCCTCGTCAGGGGACAATCAGCCCCAGCATTTT
>NA|NA|TRBJ1-3|TRBV11-2
CASRKPGDPSFSGNTIYF
TGTGCCAGCAGGAAACCAGGAGACCCTAGTTTCTCTGGAAACACCATATATTTT
>NA|NA|TRBJ1-1|TRBV7-9
CASSSTESNTEAFF
TGTGCCAGCAGCTCGACAGAGAGTAACACTGAAGCTTTCTTT
>NA|NA|TRBJ2-5|TRBV19
CASSHRRGREETQYF
TGTGCCAGTAGTCACCGCAGGGGGAGGGAAGAGACCCAGTACTTC
>NA|NA|TRBJ2-3|TRBV5-1
CASSLEQAEKYF
TGCGCCAGCAGCTTGGAACAGGCAGAAAAGTATTTT
>NA|NA|TRBJ2-2|TRBV23-1
CARPGLANTGELFF
TGCGCCAGGCCGGGACTCGCGAACACCGGGGAGCTGTTTTTT
>TRBD1|NA|TRBJ2-2|TRBV5-1
CASSLDRVSTGELFF
TGCGCCAGCAGCCTCGACAGGGTTAGCACCGGGGAGCTGTTTTTT
>NA|NA|TRBJ1-2|TRBV7-2
CASSFTSGYTF
TGTGCCAGCAGCTTTACTAGTGGCTACACCTTC
>TRBD2|NA|TRBJ2-3|TRBV5-6
CASSLFGTSGGAGTDTQYF
TGTGCCAGCAGCTTGTTTGGGACTAGCGGGGGGGCCGGCACAGATACGCAGTATTTT
>NA|NA|TRBJ2-3|TRBV6-5
CASSYEGKGARNTQYF
TGTGCCAGCAGTTATGAAGGGAAAGGGGCGAGAAATACGCAGTATTTT
>TRBD1|NA|TRBJ2-7|TRBV7-2
CASSTDRVFLHF
TGTGCCAGCAGCACGGACAGGGTATTTCTGCACTTC
>NA|NA|TRBJ1-2|TRBV7-4
CASSLVDWGNTNYGYTF
TGTGCCAGCAGCTTGGTGGATTGGGGCAATACTAACTATGGCTACACCTTC
>NA|NA|TRBJ1-4|TRBV30
CAWSLGGGNEKLFF
TGTGCCTGGAGTTTAGGGGGAGGTAATGAAAAACTGTTTTTT
>TRBD1|once|TRBJ1-6|TRBV5-5
CASSIGTDGSPLHF
TGTGCCAGCAGCATAGGGACAGACGGTTCACCCCTCCACTTT
>NA|NA|TRBJ2-1|TRBV5-8
CASSLLGRTNNEQFF
TGTGCCAGCAGCCTGTTGGGGCGGACTAACAATGAGCAGTTCTTC
>TRBD2|NA|TRBJ2-1|TRBV11-3
CASSSGGLAGNEQFF
TGTGCCAGCAGCTCCGGGGGGCTAGCGGGCAATGAGCAGTTCTTC
>NA|few|TRBJ2-2|TRBV5-5
CASSLTRGANTGELFF
TGTGCCAGCAGCTTGACTCGCGGAGCAAACACCGGGGAGCTGTTTTTT
>NA|NA|TRBJ1-2|TRBV19
CASSVRPSNYGYTF
TGTGCCAGTAGTGTCCGGCCCTCTAACTATGGCTACACCTTC